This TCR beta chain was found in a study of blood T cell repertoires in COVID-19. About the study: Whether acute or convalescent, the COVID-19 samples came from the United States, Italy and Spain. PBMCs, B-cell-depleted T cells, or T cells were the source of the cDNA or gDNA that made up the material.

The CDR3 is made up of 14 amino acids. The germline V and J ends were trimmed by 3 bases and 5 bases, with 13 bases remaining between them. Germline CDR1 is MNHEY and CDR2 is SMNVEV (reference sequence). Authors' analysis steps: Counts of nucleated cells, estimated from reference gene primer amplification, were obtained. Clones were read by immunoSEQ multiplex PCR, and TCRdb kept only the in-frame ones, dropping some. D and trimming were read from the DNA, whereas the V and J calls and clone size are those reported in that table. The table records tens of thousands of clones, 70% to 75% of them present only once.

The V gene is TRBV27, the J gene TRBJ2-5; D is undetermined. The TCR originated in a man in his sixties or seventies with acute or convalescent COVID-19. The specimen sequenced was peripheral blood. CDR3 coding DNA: TGTGCCAGCAGTTTGTCCTACCTGGGCGAGACCCAGTACTTC. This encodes CASSLSYLGETQYF.